This record looks at one TCR beta chain sequence and its context. The antigen is undetermined. In germline, CDR1 is SGHTA, CDR2 FQGNSA. With 0 bases removed from V and 8 bases from J, the gap between germline ends came to 6 bases. This CDR3 is built from 12 residues. Time point indicated: patch test 1, 2 weeks after DPC sensitization. Treatment specified: therapeutic diphenylcyclopropenone sensitization with weekly scalp DPC. Extraction yielded total RNA from whole blood (unfractionated). One entry per CDR3 protein results from TCRdb running MiXCR on the RACE reads. The data show 180,000 or so distinct CDR3 sequences, roughly 15% seen once. This record belongs to a study of human T cells and chemical hapten exposure. Across the whole study: Patch tests put 0.01% DPC on the upper back, read at 6 days. Study-wide results and limits: Correlating positively with patch test score were the PT1 expanded TCR counts. TCRs at high frequency, those above 1 in 1000, did not change with DPC sensitization.

This sequence originates from a woman in her twenties or thirties with alopecia areata. Some clones in this sample may be carry-over from other donors' samples. The genes are TRBV7-2 and TRBJ2-3; no clear D. The source was whole blood, collected in connection with sensitization to the hapten diphenylcyclopropenone (DPC). CDR3 DNA: TGTGCCAGCAGCTTAGCGTACGGTACGCAGTATTTT. Its translation is CASSLAYGTQYF.